The 5 T cell receptor beta chains given below trace back to one sample, sequenced in a study of naive and memory T cell subsets. Both TRBC1 and TRBC2 were covered by a beta constant-region primer of two equimolar oligonucleotides. Ligated cDNA was amplified by four rounds of PCR with nested alpha and beta constant-region primers and SP2. TCRdb re-analysed the UMI-ligation and nested PCR reads in MiXCR, keeping a single row per CDR3 protein. The sample lists roughly 150,000 distinct CDR3 sequences, over 20% seen once, with roughly 0.1% in the top ten. Study-wide results and caveats: A few larger clonotypes appeared in naive repertoires, especially CD8, possibly memory cells re-expressing CD45RA.

Their antigen targets remain unknown. The material sequenced was naive CD4+ T cells from blood. These receptors all come from a human donor in good health.

The chain combines TRBV5-1 with TRBJ1-1, with TRBD1 matching over 8 bases. With V trimmed by 5 bases and J by 0 bases, 9 bases remained unmatched. Germline CDR1 reads SGHRS; CDR2 reads YFSETQ. This CDR3 contains 16 residues. The CDR3 bases are TGCGCCAGCAGAAAAGGGACAGGCACAATGAACACTGAAGCTTTCTTT. Translating gives CASRKGTGTMNTEAFF.

There are a few counts of this clonotype. The V call is TRBV6-5, the J call TRBJ2-7; TRBD2 agrees at 11 bases. The germline gives CDR1 MNHEY, CDR2 SVGAGI. V gave up 5 bases and J gave up 0 bases; unmatched junction bases: 6. The CDR3 sequence is 16 residues long. For the CDR3, the DNA is TGTGCCAGCAGTGGGACTAGCGGAAGGAGCTCCTACGAGCAGTACTTC. It encodes CASSGTSGRSSYEQYF.

The chain has TRBV6-5 and TRBJ2-2; 10 nucleotides align to TRBD2. This CDR3 is built from 16 residues. The germline V gene encodes CDR1 MNHEY and CDR2 SVGAGI. Trimming removed 6 bases from V and 4 bases from J; junction bases left unmatched: 8. CDR3 nucleotide sequence: TGTGCCAGCAGCCATGCCAGGACTAGCGGCACCGGGGAGCTGTTTTTT. This gives the protein CASSHARTSGTGELFF.

The chain joins TRBV6-5 to TRBJ1-5, with D tentatively TRBD1 (6 bases). Germline V gives CDR1 MNHEY, CDR2 SVGAGI. V lost 6 bases and J lost 0, with 12 bases in between. The CDR3 totals 15 residues. This CDR3 reads CASRPQGRSNQPQHF. In nucleotides, the CDR3 is TGTGCCAGCAGACCACAGGGTCGTAGCAATCAGCCCCAGCATTTT.

The V and J genes are TRBV4-2 and TRBJ1-5; tentatively, D is TRBD1 (6 bases). V was pared by 5 bases and J by 3 bases, with 17 bases between. The germline V gene encodes CDR1 LGHNA and CDR2 YNFKEQ. The CDR3 has 16 residues. The CDR3 DNA reads TGTGCCAGCAGCGAAATGCCAGGGGCCCCCAATCAGCCCCAGCATTTT. Protein: CASSEMPGAPNQPQHF.